The 27 T cell receptor beta chains in this list originate from one sample, sequenced in a study of technical replicates of blood from a handful of donors. Produced via immunoSEQ multiplex PCR; TCRdb's table is partial and in-frame only. The table records approximately 74,000 clones, approximately 88% of them present only once. The sequencing sample was made of PBMCs. The receptors derive from a human donor in good health. Some clones in this sample may be carry-over from other donors' samples.

The chain combines TRBV4-1 with TRBJ2-1; possibly TRBD1 for D (5 bases). The CDR3 is 12 residues long. Germline CDR1 reads MGHRA; CDR2 reads YSYEKL. Trimming stripped 3 bases from V and 6 bases from J, with 6 bases between. CDR3 loop: CASSQTVNEQFF. The CDR3 nucleotides read TGCGCCAGCAGCCAGACAGTCAATGAGCAGTTCTTC.

As regards this clone: Other nucleotide sequences from this sample produce the same CDR3. This rearrangement joins TRBV19 to TRBJ1-5; D is possibly TRBD1 (5 bases). Germline V gives CDR1 LNHDA, CDR2 SQIVND (reference sequence). This CDR3 has 14 residues. Between the trimmed V and J ends, which lost 3 bases and 4 bases, there was a span of 10 bases. The CDR3 protein is CASSMGQGNQPQHF. CDR3 bases: TGTGCCAGTAGTATGGGGCAGGGAAATCAGCCCCAGCATTTT.

V is TRBV7-9 and J is TRBJ1-2; D gene unclear. Germline V gives CDR1 SEHNR, CDR2 FQNEAQ (reference sequence). This CDR3 region has 15 residues. The V and J ends lost 4 bases and 4 bases respectively, with 16 bases between them. The CDR3 DNA reads TGTGCCAGCAGCTCCCGTAGCAGTCGATTCTATGGCTACACCTTC. It is translated as CASSSRSSRFYGYTF.

V is TRBV4-2 and J is TRBJ1-4, with D perhaps matching TRBD1 (6 bases). This CDR3 spans 16 amino acids. Per germline, CDR1 LGHNA and CDR2 YNFKEQ. The V end was cut by 0 bases, the J end by 0 bases, with 8 bases between. Here the CDR3 DNA reads TGTGCCAGCAGCCAAGAACCAGGGGCAACTAATGAAAAACTGTTTTTT. Translated: CASSQEPGATNEKLFF.

The chain recombines TRBV6-1 with TRBJ2-1; tentatively, D is TRBD2 (6 bases). Germline V lookup: CDR1 MNHNS, CDR2 SASEGT. Trimming pared 6 bases from V and 4 bases from J, leaving 13 bases between. The CDR3 extends over 14 amino acids. The CDR3 sequence is CASRGGKYYNEQFF. The CDR3 region has the DNA TGTGCCAGCAGAGGAGGGAAATATTACAATGAGCAGTTCTTC.

This rearrangement joins TRBV2 to TRBJ1-2; 9 bases align to TRBD1. V shed 8 bases and J 7 bases; nucleotides not matched to a gene: 8. The germline CDR1 and CDR2 sequences are SNHLY and FYNNEI. The CDR3 loop spans 13 amino acids. CDR3 region: CASDRDRVSGYTF. In nucleotides, the CDR3 is TGTGCCAGCGACCGGGACAGGGTGTCTGGCTACACCTTC.

The chain employs TRBV5-1 and TRBJ2-5, with TRBD2 matching over 9 bases. CDR1 SGHRS and CDR2 YFSETQ come from the germline V gene. V shed 4 bases, J shed 5 bases, and the junction held 9 bases outside the gene matches. CDR3 length: 15 residues. The CDR3, as DNA: TGCGCCAGCAGCCGGGGACTAGCTGTAGGGGAGACCCAGTACTTC. It is translated as CASSRGLAVGETQYF. Full variable domain (rest looked up from reference TRBV5-1 and TRBJ2-5): KAGVTQTPRYLIKTRGQQVTLSCSPISGHRSVSWYQQTPGQGLQFLFEYFSETQRNKGNFPGRFSGRQFSNSRSEMNVSTLELGDSALYLCASSRGLAVGETQYFGPGTRLLVL.

This clone came up once. The genes are TRBV14 and TRBJ2-5, with 7 bases matching TRBD2. Losses at the gene ends were 4 bases for V and 1 base for J; bases not matched to a gene: 12. The CDR3 is made up of 17 amino acids. CDR1 SGHDN and CDR2 FVKESK come from the germline V gene. The CDR3 coding sequence is TGTGCCAGCAGCCTTTTAGGGCCTACTAGCGCCCAAGAGACCCAGTACTTC. This sequence encodes CASSLLGPTSAQETQYF. Full variable domain (rest looked up from reference TRBV14 and TRBJ2-5): EAGVTQFPSHSVIEKGQTVTLRCDPISGHDNLYWYRRVMGKEIKFLLHFVKESKQDESGMPNNRFLAERTGGTYSTLKVQPAELEDSGVYFCASSLLGPTSAQETQYFGPGTRLLVL.

The chain couples TRBV5-1 to TRBJ2-3; no firm D call. The V gene lost 6 bases and the J gene lost 9 bases, with 14 bases spanning the gap. This CDR3 region has 12 residues. Germline V gene sequence: CDR1 SGHRS, CDR2 YFSETQ. The CDR3 DNA reads TGCGCCAGCATTGATCCGCCCGGGACGCAGTATTTT. It yields the protein CASIDPPGTQYF.

In its sample, this clone was seen a few times. The chain couples TRBV7-2 to TRBJ2-7; 9 bases are a match to TRBD2. CDR1 is SGHTA and CDR2 is FQGNSA in the germline V gene. With V trimmed by 1 base and J by 5 bases, 6 bases remained unmatched. The CDR3 is 15 residues long. The CDR3 DNA sequence: TGTGCCAGCAGCTTAGGAGCGGGGGGTATCCACGAGCAGTACTTC. Translating it yields CASSLGAGGIHEQYF.

The genes are TRBV19 and TRBJ2-1; TRBD2 matches at 13 bases. This CDR3 spans 16 amino acids. After removal of 5 bases from V and 9 bases from J, the junction contained 10 bases not matched to a gene. From germline, CDR1 is LNHDA and CDR2 SQIVND (reference sequence). The CDR3 loop reads CASSSPTSGGAGEQFF. The CDR3 nucleotides read TGTGCCAGTAGTTCCCCAACTAGCGGGGGGGCGGGTGAGCAGTTCTTC.

This chain joins TRBV14 and TRBJ2-1; D might be TRBD2 (6 bases). The CDR3 has 13 amino acids. V was trimmed by 5 bases and J by 5 bases, leaving 10 bases between them. CDR1 is SGHDN, CDR2 FVKESK, per germline. For the CDR3, the DNA is TGTGCCAGCAGCTCTAGCGTCCACAATGAGCAGTTCTTC. It translates to CASSSSVHNEQFF. The full variable domain, completed using reference TRBV14 and TRBJ2-1, is EAGVTQFPSHSVIEKGQTVTLRCDPISGHDNLYWYRRVMGKEIKFLLHFVKESKQDESGMPNNRFLAERTGGTYSTLKVQPAELEDSGVYFCASSSSVHNEQFFGPGTRLTVL.

This sequence joins TRBV6-1 and TRBJ1-5, with D hard to call. CDR1 is MNHNS and CDR2 is SASEGT in the germline V gene. V was trimmed by 6 bases and J by 7 bases, leaving 19 bases between them. The CDR3 loop spans 15 amino acids. The CDR3 protein is CASSFGRGFRQPQHF. The CDR3 DNA reads as TGTGCCAGCAGCTTCGGTAGAGGGTTCAGGCAGCCCCAGCATTTT.

This chain uses TRBV4-3 with TRBJ2-1; 7 bases align to TRBD2. The germline V gene encodes CDR1 LGHNA and CDR2 YSLEER. The CDR3 sequence is 16 residues long. The J segment lost 8 bases and the V segment lost 4 bases, leaving 14 bases of the junction unmatched. DNA of the CDR3: TGCGCCAGCAGCCGCGGAGGGGCGGGGGAAGCCTATGAGCAGTTCTTC. It specifies CASSRGGAGEAYEQFF.

The rearrangement links TRBV14 to TRBJ1-2; D is unresolved. The CDR3 is 12 residues long. Trimming took off 4 bases at V and 2 bases at J, with 5 bases between the two ends. CDR1 SGHDN and CDR2 FVKESK come from the germline V gene. The CDR3 spells CASSLSNYGYTF. CDR3 bases: TGTGCCAGCAGCCTATCCAACTATGGCTACACCTTC.

This clone was seen more than once but under ten times. This chain joins TRBV7-2 and TRBJ1-1, with 8 bases aligning to TRBD1. The CDR3 consists of 11 residues. Germline V gene sequence: CDR1 SGHTA, CDR2 FQGNSA. V gave up 5 bases and J gave up 13 bases; unmatched junction bases: 6. CDR3 nucleotides: TGTGCCAGCAGCCCAGGGGGCATTGGTTTCTTT. This translates into CASSPGGIGFF.

The chain employs TRBV14 and TRBJ2-7, with D possibly being TRBD1 (6 bases). The germline V gene encodes CDR1 SGHDN and CDR2 FVKESK. V shed 1 base and J shed 2 bases, with 6 bases lying between them. The length of the CDR3 is 13 residues. CDR3 nucleotides: TGTGCCAGCAGCCAAGGGACAGCCTACGAGCAGTACTTC. This encodes CASSQGTAYEQYF.

The chain joins TRBV23-1 to TRBJ1-3, with D maybe TRBD1 (5 bases). TRBV23-1 is flagged as an ORF with uncertain function. This CDR3 contains 15 residues. Trimming removed 7 bases from V and 0 bases from J, with 13 bases in between. CDR3 region: CASNLTGISGNTIYF. The CDR3 DNA follows: TGCGCCAGCAACCTTACAGGAATCTCTGGAAACACCATATATTTT.

The chain employs TRBV7-2 and TRBJ2-3; 8 positions agree with TRBD2. Germline assignment: CDR1 SGHTA and CDR2 FQGNSA. After removal of 4 bases from V and 1 base from J, the junction contained 10 bases not matched to a gene. CDR3 length: 17 residues. CDR3 nucleotides: TGTGCCAGCAGCTCAAACATGGCGGGGGGCGGCACAGATACGCAGTATTTT. Translating gives CASSSNMAGGGTDTQYF.

V and J are TRBV10-3 and TRBJ1-2; 7 bases map to TRBD1. The V and J ends lost 0 bases and 3 bases, in that order; junction bases with no gene match: 7. The CDR3 has 16 residues. The germline CDR1 and CDR2 sequences are ENHRY and SYGVKD. Here the CDR3 reads CAISESLGGDHYGYTF. DNA of the CDR3: TGTGCCATCAGTGAGTCGTTAGGGGGCGACCACTATGGCTACACCTTC.

The chain has TRBV6-5 and TRBJ1-3; unclear D gene. Germline V gene lookup returns CDR1 MNHEY and CDR2 SVGAGI. CDR3 length: 15 amino acids. The germline V and J ends were trimmed by 0 bases and 4 bases, with 10 bases remaining between them. CDR3 residues: CASSYSRDIGNTIYF. The CDR3 nucleotides are TGTGCCAGCAGTTACTCCCGGGATATCGGAAACACCATATATTTT.

The chain joins TRBV27 to TRBJ2-2; D may be TRBD2 (5 bases). V was trimmed by 1 base and J by 4 bases, leaving 7 bases between them. Germline CDR1 is MNHEY and CDR2 is SMNVEV (reference sequence). CDR3 length: 14 residues. The CDR3, as DNA: TGTGCCAGCAGTTTATATCGGGGCACCGGGGAGCTGTTTTTT. Its translation is CASSLYRGTGELFF.

The V and J genes are TRBV29-1 and TRBJ2-7; D may be TRBD1 (6 bases). Deletions cut 7 bases from V and 6 bases from J, with 13 bases between. Germline CDR1 reads SQVTM; CDR2 reads ANQGSEA. The CDR3 loop spans 11 amino acids. The DNA for the CDR3 is TGCAGCGCCGAACAGGGAATCGAGCAGTACTTC. Encoded protein: CSAEQGIEQYF.

This clone was seen only once. The CDR3 DNA reads as TGTGCCAGCAGAGCGGGACTAGCGGGGGGGTACGATGAGCAGTTCTTC. Protein: CASRAGLAGGYDEQFF. V is TRBV7-8 and J is TRBJ2-1; 16 positions agree with TRBD2. V shed 6 bases and J 8 bases; nucleotides not matched to a gene: 7. The V gene's germline CDR1 is SGHVS and CDR2 FQNEAQ. The CDR3 runs 16 residues.

The chain carries TRBV27 and TRBJ2-5; TRBD2 aligns across 9 bases. Germline V gene sequence: CDR1 MNHEY, CDR2 SMNVEV (reference sequence). The CDR3 sequence is 17 residues long. V lost 6 bases, J lost 11 bases, and 22 bases stayed unmatched. CDR3 nucleotide sequence: TGTGCCAGCAGCCATAAAACTAGCGGGCTTAAGCCCTACGCGCAGTACTTC. It yields the protein CASSHKTSGLKPYAQYF.

In its sample, this clone was seen once. The J gene is TRBJ2-7, the V gene TRBV5-1; 9 nucleotides match TRBD2. In germline, CDR1 is SGHRS, CDR2 YFSETQ. The V gene end was trimmed by 0 bases and the J gene end by 5 bases; junction bases not matched to a gene: 9. This CDR3 contains 16 residues. CDR3 sequence (DNA): TGCGCCAGCAGCTTGGTGCTAGCGGGAAGTTTCCACGAGCAGTACTTC. It translates to CASSLVLAGSFHEQYF.

Here the CDR3 DNA reads TGTGCCAGCAGTGAAGCGCTACTAGCGGGATTCACAGATACGCAGTATTTT. As protein: CASSEALLAGFTDTQYF. V usage is TRBV2 and J usage is TRBJ2-3; TRBD2 matches at 10 bases. Germline V gene lookup returns CDR1 SNHLY and CDR2 FYNNEI. The CDR3 is made up of 17 amino acids. V lost 0 bases, J lost 2 bases, and 5 bases stayed unmatched.